This TCR beta chain was recorded in a study of PD-1 blockade in mismatch repair-deficient tumors. Germline assignment: CDR1 SGHNT and CDR2 YYREEE (reference sequence). J gave up 4 bases and V 5 bases, and 7 bases lay outside the gene matches. The CDR3 is 14 residues long. A remark on this clone: The antigen remains unidentified.

Regarding time point: roughly nine-day in vitro stimulation with candidate neoantigen peptide 2. Seven or eight ELISpot-reactive neoantigen peptides each drove a roughly eleven-day in vitro stimulation. A no-peptide control culture served as baseline for clone fold changes. Method: immunoSEQ multiplex PCR; TCRdb's copy keeps in-frame clones and lacks some. The table shows about 10,000 clones, with 75% to 90% occurring only once. This specimen consisted of cells cultured in vitro, obtained from a patient treated with pembrolizumab. The gene calls are TRBV5-4 and TRBJ1-2; 8 bases are a match to TRBD1. The clonotype comes from an adult with mismatch repair-deficient cancer. The DNA of the CDR3 is TGTGCCAGCAGTTCGGGACAGGTGTCCTATGGCTACACCTTC. Its protein product is CASSSGQVSYGYTF.